A few counts support the clone carrying this TCR beta chain. This record belongs to a study of blood T cell repertoires in COVID-19. Study overall: From the United States, Italy and Spain came samples of acute and convalescent COVID-19. The cDNA or gDNA used as material had been derived from T cells, B-cell-depleted T cells, or PBMCs.

Authors' methods: How many nucleated cells were present was estimated from reference gene primer amplification. Generated by immunoSEQ multiplex PCR, the TCRdb table keeps only in-frame clones and is missing some. From that table come the V and J calls and clone size; the DNA was used to work out D and trimming. The sample shows about 140,000 clones, 76% of them seen only once. This CDR3 spans 15 amino acids. Per the germline V gene, CDR1 is LGHDT and CDR2 is YNNKEL (reference sequence). V lost 4 bases and J 0 bases, leaving 11 bases between the germline ends. This chain links TRBV3-1 (or the pseudogene TRBV3-2) with TRBJ2-3; D possibly corresponds to TRBD1 (6 bases). The receptor was derived from a woman over 75 with active or convalescent COVID-19. The sample was peripheral blood. CDR3: CASSPGTRSTDTQYF. As DNA, the CDR3 is TGTGCCAGCAGCCCCGGGACACGAAGCACAGATACGCAGTATTTT.